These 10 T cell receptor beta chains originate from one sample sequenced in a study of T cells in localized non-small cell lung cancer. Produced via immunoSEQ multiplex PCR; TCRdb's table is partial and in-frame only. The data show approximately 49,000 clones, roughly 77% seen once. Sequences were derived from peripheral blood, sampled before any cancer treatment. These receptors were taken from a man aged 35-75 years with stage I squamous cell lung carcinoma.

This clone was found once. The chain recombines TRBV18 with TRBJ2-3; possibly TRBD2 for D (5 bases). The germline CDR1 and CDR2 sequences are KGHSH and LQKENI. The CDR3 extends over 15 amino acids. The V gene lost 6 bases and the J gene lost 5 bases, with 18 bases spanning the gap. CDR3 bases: TGTGCCAGCTCGCTAGCTCCGGGGAACGGAGATACGCAGTATTTT. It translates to CASSLAPGNGDTQYF.

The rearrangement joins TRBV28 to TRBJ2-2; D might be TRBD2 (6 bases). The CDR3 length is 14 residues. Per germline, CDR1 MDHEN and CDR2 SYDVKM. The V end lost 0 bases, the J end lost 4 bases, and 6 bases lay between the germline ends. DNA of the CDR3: TGTGCCAGCAGTTTATGGGGGGGCACCGGGGAGCTGTTTTTT. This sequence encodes CASSLWGGTGELFF.

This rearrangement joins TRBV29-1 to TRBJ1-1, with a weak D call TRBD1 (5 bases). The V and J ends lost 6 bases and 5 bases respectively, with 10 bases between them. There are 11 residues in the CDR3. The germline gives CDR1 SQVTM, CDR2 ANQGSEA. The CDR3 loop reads CSVGSGTEAFF. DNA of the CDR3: TGCAGCGTCGGTTCAGGGACTGAAGCTTTCTTT.

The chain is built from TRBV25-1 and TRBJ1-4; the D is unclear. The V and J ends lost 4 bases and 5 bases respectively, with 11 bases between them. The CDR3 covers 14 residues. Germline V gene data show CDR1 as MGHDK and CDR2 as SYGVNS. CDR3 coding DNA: TGTGCCAGCAGTGGGGTCAGGCCCAATGAAAAACTGTTTTTT. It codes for CASSGVRPNEKLFF.

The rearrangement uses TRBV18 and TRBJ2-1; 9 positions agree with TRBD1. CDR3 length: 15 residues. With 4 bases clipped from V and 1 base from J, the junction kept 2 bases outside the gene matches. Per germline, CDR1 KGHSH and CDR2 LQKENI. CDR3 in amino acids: CASSQGQGSYNEQFF. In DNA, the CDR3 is TGTGCCAGCTCACAAGGACAGGGGTCCTACAATGAGCAGTTCTTC. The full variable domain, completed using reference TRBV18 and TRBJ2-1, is NAGVMQNPRHLVRRRGQEARLRCSPMKGHSHVYWYRQLPEEGLKFMVYLQKENIIDESGMPKERFSAEFPKEGPSILRIQQVVRGDSAAYFCASSQGQGSYNEQFFGPGTRLTVL.

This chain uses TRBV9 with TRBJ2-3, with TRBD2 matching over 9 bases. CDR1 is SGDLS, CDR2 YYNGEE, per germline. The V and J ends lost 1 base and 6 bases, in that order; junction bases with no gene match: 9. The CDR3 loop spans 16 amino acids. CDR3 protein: CASSVTPAGGKDTQYF. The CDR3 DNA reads TGTGCCAGCAGCGTAACCCCAGCGGGGGGCAAGGATACGCAGTATTTT.

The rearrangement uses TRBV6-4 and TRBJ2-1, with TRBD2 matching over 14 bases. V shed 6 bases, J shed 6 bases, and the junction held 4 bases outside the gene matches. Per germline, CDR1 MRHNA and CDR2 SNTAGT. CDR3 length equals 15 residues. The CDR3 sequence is CASSRTSGGSNEQFF. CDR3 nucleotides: TGTGCCAGCAGCCGGACTAGCGGGGGGAGCAATGAGCAGTTCTTC.

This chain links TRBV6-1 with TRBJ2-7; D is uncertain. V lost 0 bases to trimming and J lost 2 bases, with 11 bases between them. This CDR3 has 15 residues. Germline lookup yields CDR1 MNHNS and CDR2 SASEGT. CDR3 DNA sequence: TGTGCCAGCAGTGAAGCGCACCTTGGGCCCTACGAGCAGTACTTC. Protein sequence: CASSEAHLGPYEQYF.

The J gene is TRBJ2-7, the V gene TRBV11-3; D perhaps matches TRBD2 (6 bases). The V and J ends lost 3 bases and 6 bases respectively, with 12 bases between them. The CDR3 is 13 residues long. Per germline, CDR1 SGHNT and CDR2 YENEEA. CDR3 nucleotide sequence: TGTGCCAGCAGCTTTTTCCCAGCGGGCGAGCAGTACTTC. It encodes CASSFFPAGEQYF.

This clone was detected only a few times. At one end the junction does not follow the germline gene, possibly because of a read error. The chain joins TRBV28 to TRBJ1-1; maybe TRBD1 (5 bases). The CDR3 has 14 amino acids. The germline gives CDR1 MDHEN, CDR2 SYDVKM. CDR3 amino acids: CASSLFGGNAEAFF. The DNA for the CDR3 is TGTGCCAGCAGTTTATTTGGGGGGAACGCTGAAGCTTTCTTT.